This T cell receptor beta chain originates from a study of blood T cell repertoires in COVID-19. At the level of the study: Samples taken during acute and convalescent COVID-19 were collected in the United States, Italy and Spain. From T cells, B-cell-depleted T cells, or PBMCs came the material, which was cDNA or gDNA.

The germline CDR1 and CDR2 sequences are ENHRY and SYGVKD. The CDR3 has 13 amino acids. V was cut by 4 bases and J by 4 bases, with 10 bases left in between. Original processing methods: Researchers report that nucleated cell counts were estimated from reference gene primer amplification. Profiled with immunoSEQ multiplex PCR; TCRdb holds only in-frame clones, not every one. D and trimming come from the DNA, and the V and J calls and clone size come from that table. Here the sample spans about 260,000 clones, 85% to 90% being singletons. The chain joins TRBV10-3 to TRBJ2-5; D is undetermined. The sample taken for sequencing was peripheral blood. The source of this sequence is a man younger than 35 with active or convalescent COVID-19. CDR3 amino acids: CAISATPRETQYF. The CDR3 DNA is TGTGCCATCAGTGCTACCCCTCGAGAGACCCAGTACTTC.